These T cell receptor beta chains were read from a single sample in a study. TCRdb called the 5' RACE reads again in MiXCR, with one record for every CDR3 protein. The table lists approximately 50,000 distinct CDR3 sequences, roughly 25% of them singletons. Material for sequencing was tumor-infiltrating Tregs sorted from the breast tumor. All receptors come from a female donor with breast cancer. Each CDR3 is given with its conserved first and last residue. The D gene is left open where the match is weak. Rows may omit the clone size; those that give it use once, few, many or a size class.

TRBV7-2	13	-	-	TRBJ2-2	TGTGCCAGCAGCCCAATCGAGGCCGGGGAGCTGTTTTTT	CASSPIEAGELFF
TRBV6-5	13	-	-	TRBJ2-3	TGTGCCAGCAGTCGAGGACTATTTGATACGCAGTATTTT	CASSRGLFDTQYF
TRBV5-1	15	TRBD2	few	TRBJ2-3	TGCGCCAGCACCCACGCGGGAGGGGGCACAGATACGCAGTATTTT	CASTHAGGGTDTQYF
TRBV6-2/TRBV6-3	16	-	many	TRBJ1-5	TGTGCCAGCAACGCCAATCGTCTACAGGGCAATCAGCCCCAGCATTTT	CASNANRLQGNQPQHF
TRBV7-6	13	-	many	TRBJ1-6	TGTGCCAGCAGCCCAACGTGGGATTCACCCCTCCACTTT	CASSPTWDSPLHF
TRBV20-1	14	-	few	TRBJ1-2	TGCAGTGCCATAAGGGAGACAGGAGACTATGGCTACACCTTC	CSAIRETGDYGYTF
TRBV29-1	16	TRBD2	-	TRBJ2-2	TGCAGCGTTGAAGGTCTTAGCGGGGGGAACACCGGGGAGCTGCTTTTT	CSVEGLSGGNTGELLF
TRBV11-3	16	TRBD1	-	TRBJ1-1	TGTGCCAGCAGCTTAGACGACCCGGGACAGCTTCGAGAAGCTTTCTTT	CASSLDDPGQLREAFF
TRBV20-1	12	TRBD1	-	TRBJ2-1	TGCAGTGCCCCGGGACAGGGGAATGAGCAGTTCTTC	CSAPGQGNEQFF
TRBV10-3	18	TRBD1	many	TRBJ2-1	TGTGCCATCAGTGGGCCGGGACAGGGACCCGCGACAGGCAATGAGCAGTTCTTC	CAISGPGQGPATGNEQFF
TRBV6-6	14	-	-	TRBJ2-5	TGTGCCAGCAGTTACACGACGGGGTCCGAGACCCAGTACTTC	CASSYTTGSETQYF
TRBV7-2	16	TRBD1	once	TRBJ2-5	TGTGCCAGCGGCTTTCGGGTGGGGACAGGGGAAGAGACCCAGTACTTC	CASGFRVGTGEETQYF
TRBV7-9	14	TRBD1	many	TRBJ1-2	TGTGCCAGCAGCTTGGGACAGGGTTTGAGTGGCTACACCTTC	CASSLGQGLSGYTF
TRBV27	13	TRBD1	-	TRBJ2-2	TGTGGAGCAGGGAGAGGGGGCGCCGGGGAGCTGTTTTTT	CGAGRGGAGELFF
TRBV24-1	13	-	once	TRBJ1-2	TGTGCCACCAGTGATTTGGCAGGGGCTGGCTACACCTTC	CATSDLAGAGYTF
TRBV9	15	-	-	TRBJ2-1	TGTGCCAGCACCTTCGGCCTTGGGAGTGGAGATGAGCAGTTCTTC	CASTFGLGSGDEQFF
TRBV20-1	14	TRBD1	many	TRBJ2-5	TGCAGTGCTAGATCTGGACAGGGGGGACAGACCCAGTACTTC	CSARSGQGGQTQYF
TRBV20-1	14	TRBD2	-	TRBJ2-7	TGCAGTGCTTTTCTAGCGGGGAGCTCCTACGAGCAGTACTTC	CSAFLAGSSYEQYF
TRBV29-1	12	-	few	TRBJ1-2	TGCAGCGTTGATTCCGGGGATCGCGGCTACACCTTC	CSVDSGDRGYTF
TRBV20-1	15	TRBD2	many	TRBJ2-3	TGCAGTGCTCCTCGACTAGCGGGGGAATTGTATACGCAGTATTTT	CSAPRLAGELYTQYF
TRBV5-6	15	-	few	TRBJ2-6	TGTGCCAGCAGCCCGCAGGGTTTGGGGGCCAACGTCCTGACTTTC	CASSPQGLGANVLTF
TRBV21-1	15	-	-	TRBJ1-1	TGTGCCGGCAGCACCAGGGAGGAAGGGCTCACTGAAGCTTTCTTT	CAGSTREEGLTEAFF
TRBV20-1	15	TRBD2	many	TRBJ2-1	TGCAGTGCAAGCCCACTAGCGGACAGTAACAATGAGCAGTTCTTC	CSASPLADSNNEQFF
TRBV5-1	15	-	medium-sized	TRBJ2-1	TGCGCCAGCAGCGTGGATGAGGGCGGCCACAATGAGCAGTTCTTC	CASSVDEGGHNEQFF
TRBV24-1	15	TRBD1	-	TRBJ1-1	TGTGCCACCAGTGATTCAGGACAGGGGGTAACTGAAGCTTTCTTT	CATSDSGQGVTEAFF